This TCR beta chain was documented in a study of T-cell reconstitution after alpha-beta-depleted transplantation in children. CDR3 size: 12 residues. V dropped 6 bases and J dropped 1 base, with 6 bases sitting between them. Unique molecular identifiers tagged the TCRbeta library. In TCRdb, the PCR reads were re-called with MiXCR into one record per CDR3 protein. This sample carries 490,000 or so distinct CDR3 sequences, roughly an eighth of them seen once, and the ten largest clones take around 6%. The specimen was PBMCs from the stem cell graft donor, collected from the stem cell graft. This clonotype was sampled from a human donor who donated a stem cell graft to a child with combined immunodeficiency. This chain links TRBV12-3 or TRBV12-4 with TRBJ1-2; perhaps TRBD1 as D (6 bases). CDR3 sequence (DNA): TGTGCCAGCAGGGACAGTAACTATGGCTACACCTTC. Protein sequence: CASRDSNYGYTF.